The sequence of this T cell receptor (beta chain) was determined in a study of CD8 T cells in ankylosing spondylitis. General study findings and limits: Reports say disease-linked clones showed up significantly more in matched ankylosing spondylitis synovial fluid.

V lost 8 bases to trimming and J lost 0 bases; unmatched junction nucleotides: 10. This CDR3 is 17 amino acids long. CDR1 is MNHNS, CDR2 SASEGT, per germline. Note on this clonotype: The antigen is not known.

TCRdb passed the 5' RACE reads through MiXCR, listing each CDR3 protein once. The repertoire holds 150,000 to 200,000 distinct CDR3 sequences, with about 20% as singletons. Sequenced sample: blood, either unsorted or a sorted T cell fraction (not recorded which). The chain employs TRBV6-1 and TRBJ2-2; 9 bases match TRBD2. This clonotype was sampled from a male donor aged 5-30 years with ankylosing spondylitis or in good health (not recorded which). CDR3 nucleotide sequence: TGTGCCAGCGTCTCGACTAGCGGAGGGTCGAACACCGGGGAGCTGTTTTTT. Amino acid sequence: CASVSTSGGSNTGELFF.